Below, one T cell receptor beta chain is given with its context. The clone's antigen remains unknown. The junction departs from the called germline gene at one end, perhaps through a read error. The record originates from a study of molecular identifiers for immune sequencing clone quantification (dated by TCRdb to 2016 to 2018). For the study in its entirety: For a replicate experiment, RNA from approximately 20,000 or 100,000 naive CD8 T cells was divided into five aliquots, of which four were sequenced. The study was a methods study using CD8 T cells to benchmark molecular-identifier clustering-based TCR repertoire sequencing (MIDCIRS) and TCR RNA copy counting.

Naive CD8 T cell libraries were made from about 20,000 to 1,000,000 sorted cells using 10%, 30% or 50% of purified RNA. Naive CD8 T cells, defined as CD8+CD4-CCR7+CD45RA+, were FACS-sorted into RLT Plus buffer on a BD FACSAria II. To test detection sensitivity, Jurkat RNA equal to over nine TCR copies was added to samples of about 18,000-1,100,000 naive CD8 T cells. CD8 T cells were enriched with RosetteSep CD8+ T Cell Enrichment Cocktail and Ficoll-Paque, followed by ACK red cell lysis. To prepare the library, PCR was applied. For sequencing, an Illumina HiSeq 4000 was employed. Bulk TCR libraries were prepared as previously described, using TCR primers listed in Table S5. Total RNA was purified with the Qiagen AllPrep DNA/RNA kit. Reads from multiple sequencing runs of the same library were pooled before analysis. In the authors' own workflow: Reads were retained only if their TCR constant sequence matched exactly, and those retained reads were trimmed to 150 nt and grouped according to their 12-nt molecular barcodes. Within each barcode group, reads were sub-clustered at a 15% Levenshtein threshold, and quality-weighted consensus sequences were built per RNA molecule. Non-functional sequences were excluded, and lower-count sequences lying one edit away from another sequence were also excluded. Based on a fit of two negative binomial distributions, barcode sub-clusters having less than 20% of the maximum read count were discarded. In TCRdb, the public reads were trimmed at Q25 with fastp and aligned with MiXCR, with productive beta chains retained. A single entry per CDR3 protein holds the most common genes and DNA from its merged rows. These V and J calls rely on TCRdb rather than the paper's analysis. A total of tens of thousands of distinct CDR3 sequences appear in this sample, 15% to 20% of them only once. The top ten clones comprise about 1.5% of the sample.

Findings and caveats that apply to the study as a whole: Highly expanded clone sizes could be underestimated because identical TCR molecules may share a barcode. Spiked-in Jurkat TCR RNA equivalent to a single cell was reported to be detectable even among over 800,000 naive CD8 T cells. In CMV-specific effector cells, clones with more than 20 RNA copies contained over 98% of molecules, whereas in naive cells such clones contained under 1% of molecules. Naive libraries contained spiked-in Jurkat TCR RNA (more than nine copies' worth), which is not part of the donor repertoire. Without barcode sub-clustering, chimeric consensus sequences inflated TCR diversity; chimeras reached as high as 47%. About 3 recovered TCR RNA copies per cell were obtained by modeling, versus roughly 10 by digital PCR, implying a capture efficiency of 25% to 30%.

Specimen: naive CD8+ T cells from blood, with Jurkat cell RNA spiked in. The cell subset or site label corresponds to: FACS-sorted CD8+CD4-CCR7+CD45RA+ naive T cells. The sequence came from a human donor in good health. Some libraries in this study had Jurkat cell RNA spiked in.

DNA sequence: TGCAGTGTGAGGACCCAACAGACAGGGGTTTACGAGCGGTACTTC. Its product reads: CSVRTQQTGVYERYF. The V gene is TRBV20-1 and the J gene is TRBJ2-7; 8 nucleotides in the junction match TRBD1. Reading the germline V gene (reference sequence) gives CDR1 DFQATT and CDR2 SNEGSKA. From cysteine to phenylalanine, the CDR3 is 15 amino acids long. Only the CDR3 DNA stays, 45 bases, in frame from base 1.